The next 15 T cell receptor beta chains were all read from a single sample in a study of T cell repertoires in cytomegalovirus infection. TCRdb re-called the reads through MiXCR, storing one row per CDR3 protein. The profile shows 450,000 to 550,000 distinct CDR3 sequences, 15% to 20% of them singletons. Sequencing was carried out using CD8+ T cells from PBMCs. Receptors were obtained from a human donor in good health (CMV status not recorded). Some clones in this sample may be carry-over from other donors' samples.

Only a few counts were recorded for this clonotype. The chain links TRBV12-3 or TRBV12-4 to TRBJ1-1; 10 bases line up with TRBD1. There are 16 residues in the CDR3. Trimming at V came to 4 bases and at J to 1 base, leaving 6 bases not matched to a gene. The DNA of the CDR3 is TGTGCCAGCAGTTATTCCGGACAGGGGGAGAACACTGAAGCTTTCTTT. This translates into CASSYSGQGENTEAFF.

This clonotype was observed a few times. V gene TRBV2 combines with J gene TRBJ1-5; D remains unclear. The V gene lost 2 bases and the J gene lost 7 bases, with 12 bases spanning the gap. CDR3 length equals 14 residues. Looked up from germline, CDR1 is SNHLY and CDR2 is FYNNEI. As DNA, the CDR3 is TGTGCCAGCAGTGAAAAGGGAAGCTACCAGCCCCAGCATTTT. Translated: CASSEKGSYQPQHF.

The CDR3 nucleotides are TGCAGTGCTAGATATCGTCAGGTCATGAACACTGAAGCTTTCTTT. Translation gives CSARYRQVMNTEAFF. This chain uses TRBV20-1 with TRBJ1-1; D is ambiguous. The V gene lost 2 bases and the J gene lost 0 bases, with 13 bases spanning the gap. CDR3 length: 15 residues. Germline assignment: CDR1 DFQATT and CDR2 SNEGSKA (reference sequence).

This rearrangement joins TRBV15 to TRBJ1-5; 8 bases agree with TRBD1. From germline, CDR1 is LNHNV and CDR2 YYDKDF (reference sequence). Unmatched junction bases numbered 2, after V lost 3 bases and J lost 7 bases. This CDR3 spans 13 amino acids. The CDR3 DNA sequence: TGTGCCACCAGCAGCAGGGGGCTACAGCCCCAGCATTTT. This translates into CATSSRGLQPQHF. The complete variable domain, with remaining parts taken from reference TRBV15 and TRBJ1-5, reads DAMVIQNPRYQVTQFGKPVTLSCSQTLNHNVMYWYQQKSSQAPKLLFHYYDKDFNNEADTPDNFQSRRPNTSFCFLDIRSPGLGDTAMYLCATSSRGLQPQHFGDGTRLSIL.

The table lists this clonotype with a few counts. CDR3 amino acids: CATSDLDLPANTEAFF. For the CDR3, the DNA is TGTGCCACCAGTGATTTGGACCTCCCGGCAAACACTGAAGCTTTCTTT. This chain uses TRBV24-1 with TRBJ1-1; D not resolved. Per the germline V gene, CDR1 is KGHDR and CDR2 is SFDVKD. This CDR3 has 16 amino acids. V was cut by 0 bases and J by 2 bases, with 12 bases left in between.

This clonotype was seen a few times. The genes are TRBV2 and TRBJ1-3, with TRBD1 as a possible D gene (6 bases). V shed 2 bases and J shed 7 bases, with 15 bases lying between them. The CDR3 runs to 15 residues. Germline V gives CDR1 SNHLY, CDR2 FYNNEI. CDR3 nucleotides: TGTGCCAGCAGTGAATTTCCCGAAACAGGGAACACCATATATTTT. Protein sequence: CASSEFPETGNTIYF.

This clonotype appeared many times. V gene TRBV7-9 combines with J gene TRBJ2-4, with D perhaps matching TRBD2 (6 bases). The CDR3 has 13 residues. Trimming pared 7 bases from V and 10 bases from J, leaving 17 bases between. The germline gives CDR1 SEHNR, CDR2 FQNEAQ (reference sequence). CDR3 bases: TGTGCCAGCACCCCAATCCGGGGGTGGATTCAGTACTTC. Its protein product is CASTPIRGWIQYF.

The chain recombines TRBV7-2 with TRBJ2-3; D remains unclear. Germline loops: CDR1 SGHTA, CDR2 FQGNSA. The germline V and J ends were trimmed by 5 bases and 4 bases, with 22 bases remaining between them. The CDR3 totals 17 residues. The CDR3: CASSLVGLGPSADTQYF. DNA for the CDR3: TGTGCCAGCAGCCTAGTTGGTCTAGGCCCCAGCGCAGATACGCAGTATTTT.

The chain recombines TRBV5-1 with TRBJ2-3, with D perhaps matching TRBD2 (5 bases). CDR1 is SGHRS and CDR2 is YFSETQ in the germline V gene. V was cut by 1 base and J by 0 bases, with 12 bases left in between. CDR3 length: 16 amino acids. The DNA of the CDR3 is TGCGCCAGCAGCTTGAAGAGCGGAGCTAGCACAGATACGCAGTATTTT. Its protein product is CASSLKSGASTDTQYF.

This chain joins TRBV6-1 and TRBJ2-2; no clear D gene. V was shortened by 1 base and J by 4 bases, with 16 bases between the two germline ends. Germline CDR1 MNHNS, CDR2 SASEGT. The CDR3 has 17 residues. This chain's CDR3 is CASSEVPAPSPTGELFF. DNA for the CDR3: TGTGCCAGCAGTGAAGTGCCAGCGCCGAGTCCCACCGGGGAGCTGTTTTTT.

This clonotype was seen repeatedly, ten times or more. V usage is TRBV12-3 or TRBV12-4 and J usage is TRBJ2-1; D remains unclear. V lost 3 bases, J lost 0 bases, and 15 bases lay in between. CDR3 length: 17 residues. CDR3 bases: TGTGCCAGCAGTTTGGGTCCGGAGCGAACCTCCTACAATGAGCAGTTCTTC. Amino acid sequence: CASSLGPERTSYNEQFF.

V and J are TRBV15 and TRBJ2-7; 14 nucleotides agree with TRBD2. V shed 6 bases, J shed 3 bases, and the junction held 19 bases outside the gene matches. The CDR3 spans 20 residues. Germline V gene data show CDR1 as LNHNV and CDR2 as YYDKDF (reference sequence). CDR3: CATSRLPGLAGENEDYEQYF. The DNA of the CDR3 is TGTGCCACCAGTAGATTGCCGGGACTAGCGGGAGAAAATGAAGACTACGAGCAGTACTTC.

This clonotype was seen at least ten times. This chain links TRBV7-2 with TRBJ2-7; D is unresolved. The CDR3 totals 12 residues. In germline, CDR1 is SGHTA, CDR2 FQGNSA. V was shortened by 1 base and J by 4 bases, with 5 bases between the two germline ends. The CDR3 nucleotides are TGTGCCAGCAGCTTAGTCCTTTACGAGCAGTACTTC. Protein sequence: CASSLVLYEQYF.

This clonotype was observed at least ten times. The junction departs from germline at one end; a sequencing error may be responsible. The chain recombines TRBV5-1 with TRBJ2-5, with D hard to call. This CDR3 is 11 amino acids long. In germline, CDR1 is SGHRS, CDR2 YFSETQ. CDR3 amino acids: CASSFSGTQYF. The CDR3 DNA is TGTGCCAGCAGCTTCAGTGGGACCCAGTACTTC.

CDR3 sequence (DNA): TGTGCCAGCTTCTTAGGGGACGAGCAGTACTTC. Translating gives CASFLGDEQYF. The V gene is TRBV27, the J gene TRBJ2-7; D perhaps matches TRBD1 (5 bases). This CDR3 contains 11 residues. Looked up from germline, CDR1 is MNHEY and CDR2 is SMNVEV (reference sequence). The V end was cut by 8 bases, the J end by 5 bases, with 10 bases between.